This is a list of T cell receptor beta chains from one sample in a study of CD8 T cells in Susac syndrome. TCRdb re-analysed the immunoSEQ multiplex PCR reads in MiXCR, keeping a single row per CDR3 protein. Among 50,000 or so distinct CDR3 sequences listed, approximately 93% were seen once. Source material: CD8+ T cells from PBMCs. The receptors stem from a human donor with multiple sclerosis. Each CDR3 is given with its conserved first and last residue. D genes are given only for firm matches. Only some rows state a clone size, as once, few, many or a class for expanded clones.

clone size,J gene,D gene,V gene,CDR3 protein,CDR3 DNA
once,TRBJ2-3,TRBD2,TRBV20-1,CSASLSGGPSTDTQYF,TGCAGTGCTAGTCTGAGCGGGGGCCCTAGCACAGATACGCAGTATTTT
once,TRBJ2-7,NA,TRBV7-9,CASSPGIRDTTYEQYF,TGTGCCAGCAGCCCTGGGATCCGGGACACGACCTACGAGCAGTACTTC
NA,TRBJ1-1,NA,TRBV10-2,CASWGNTEAFF,TGCGCCAGTTGGGGGAACACTGAAGCTTTCTTT
NA,TRBJ2-1,NA,TRBV7-9,CASSFRPTGLDNEQFF,TGTGCCAGCAGCTTTAGGCCCACAGGGTTGGACAATGAGCAGTTCTTC
once,TRBJ1-5,NA,TRBV27,CASSPFVNLNQPQHF,TGTGCCAGCAGTCCCTTTGTGAATCTCAATCAGCCCCAGCATTTT
NA,TRBJ1-2,NA,TRBV9,CASKDGSLLRYTF,TGTGCCAGCAAAGATGGGTCCCTTCTGCGCTACACCTTC
NA,TRBJ1-5,NA,TRBV6-4,CASNPNARNQPQHF,TGTGCCAGCAACCCGAACGCCCGAAATCAGCCCCAGCATTTT
NA,TRBJ2-4,NA,TRBV6-1,CASTPGGLAKNIQYF,TGTGCCAGCACCCCGGGGGGCCTAGCCAAAAACATTCAGTACTTC
NA,TRBJ2-5,NA,TRBV7-2,CASSPRTEETQYF,TGTGCCAGCAGCCCTCGGACAGAAGAGACCCAGTACTTC
NA,TRBJ1-2,NA,TRBV5-1,CASSLDSDGYTF,TGCGCCAGCAGCTTGGACTCCGATGGCTACACCTTC
NA,TRBJ2-5,NA,TRBV10-3,CAISESREIVETQYF,TGTGCCATCAGTGAGTCTAGGGAGATAGTCGAGACCCAGTACTTC
NA,TRBJ2-7,NA,TRBV9,CASSVVSSDEQYF,TGTGCCAGCAGCGTAGTGAGTAGCGACGAGCAGTACTTC
few,TRBJ1-1,NA,TRBV4-1,CASSPGSSGTEAFF,TGCGCCAGCAGCCCCGGGTCCTCAGGGACTGAAGCTTTTTTT
NA,TRBJ2-5,NA,TRBV6-6,CASCEETQYF,TGTGCCAGCTGTGAAGAGACCCAGTACTTC
once,TRBJ1-2,NA,TRBV29-1,CSVEDSRTHYGYTF,TGCAGCGTTGAAGACTCCAGGACACACTATGGCTACACCTTC
NA,TRBJ2-2,NA,TRBV6-4,CASSDSPTGELFF,TGTGCCAGCAGTGACTCTCCCACCGGGGAGCTGTTTTTT
NA,TRBJ1-2,NA,TRBV3-1,CASSRQSGAFYGYTF,TGTGCCAGCAGCCGCCAAAGTGGAGCTTTCTATGGCTACACCTTC
NA,TRBJ2-5,TRBD1,TRBV9,CASSAVGQGASQETQYF,TGTGCCAGCAGCGCGGTCGGACAGGGGGCATCTCAAGAGACCCAGTACTTC
NA,TRBJ1-5,NA,TRBV15,CATSRDSGMFPQHF,TGTGCCACCAGCAGAGACAGCGGGATGTTTCCCCAGCATTTT
NA,TRBJ2-7,TRBD1,TRBV7-8,CASSLVPGQGLTYEQYF,TGTGCCAGCAGCTTAGTACCGGGACAGGGCTTGACCTACGAGCAGTACTTC
NA,TRBJ2-7,NA,TRBV7-6,CASSGGLPYEQYF,TGTGCCAGCAGCGGGGGCCTACCCTACGAGCAGTACTTC
NA,TRBJ1-1,NA,TRBV5-1,CASSLVHPPAEAFF,TGCGCCAGCAGCTTGGTCCATCCCCCGGCCGAAGCTTTCTTT
NA,TRBJ2-7,NA,TRBV14,CASSQAVSWGEQYF,TGTGCCAGCAGCCAAGCGGTCAGCTGGGGCGAGCAGTACTTC
NA,TRBJ2-1,NA,TRBV7-8,CASSLETQNNEQFF,TGTGCCAGCAGCTTAGAGACACAGAACAATGAGCAGTTCTTC
NA,TRBJ2-3,TRBD1,TRBV24-1,CATSDYGTGGTDTQYF,TGTGCCACCAGTGATTATGGGACAGGGGGCACAGATACGCAGTATTTT
NA,TRBJ2-5,NA,TRBV7-8,CASSLEDRQETQYF,TGTGCCAGCAGCTTAGAAGACCGACAAGAGACCCAGTACTTC
NA,TRBJ1-4,TRBD1,TRBV9,CASSPSTGGSEKLFF,TGTGCCAGCAGCCCCTCGACAGGGGGAAGCGAAAAACTGTTTTTT
NA,TRBJ2-5,TRBD1,TRBV12-5,CASGQGQGGIRPETQYF,TGTGCTAGTGGTCAAGGACAGGGGGGTATCCGCCCAGAGACCCAGTACTTC
NA,TRBJ1-1,TRBD1,TRBV6-2/TRBV6-3,CASSLQGLRTEAFF,TGTGCCAGCAGCCTACAGGGGCTGAGGACTGAAGCTTTCTTT
NA,TRBJ1-1,NA,TRBV5-6,CASSLGSLRAFF,TGTGCCAGCAGCTTGGGGAGTCTCAGAGCTTTCTTT
NA,TRBJ2-4,TRBD1,TRBV12-3/TRBV12-4,CASSPTGGRNIQYF,TGTGCCAGCAGCCCCACAGGGGGCAGGAACATTCAGTACTTC
NA,TRBJ2-3,TRBD2,TRBV4-2,CASSQDHGGDTQYF,TGTGCCAGCAGCCAAGATCACGGGGGGGATACGCAGTATTTT
NA,TRBJ1-2,NA,TRBV20-1,CSADGGYTF,TGCAGTGCAGACGGTGGCTACACCTTC
NA,TRBJ1-1,NA,TRBV4-1,CASSQDDVAEAFF,TGCGCCAGCAGCCAAGACGATGTGGCTGAAGCTTTCTTT
NA,TRBJ2-1,TRBD2,TRBV29-1,CSVWTSGGISYNEQFF,TGCAGCGTATGGACTAGCGGGGGGATAAGTTACAATGAGCAGTTCTTC
NA,TRBJ1-5,TRBD1,TRBV20-1,CSARGGQGVNQPQHF,TGCAGTGCTAGAGGTGGACAGGGGGTCAATCAGCCCCAGCATTTT
NA,TRBJ2-5,TRBD2,TRBV6-4,CASSDGTSGQETQYF,TGTGCCAGCAGTGACGGAACTAGCGGCCAAGAGACCCAGTACTTC
NA,TRBJ1-1,NA,TRBV7-9,CASTGTPKTEAFF,TGTGCCAGCACCGGGACACCCAAGACTGAAGCTTTCTTT
NA,TRBJ2-4,NA,TRBV30,CAWSVETKNIQYF,TGTGCCTGGAGTGTAGAGACCAAAAACATTCAGTACTTC
once,TRBJ1-1,NA,TRBV7-3,CASSLFVPGELNTEAFF,TGTGCCAGCAGCTTATTCGTTCCCGGTGAATTGAACACTGAAGCTTTCTTT
NA,TRBJ2-7,NA,TRBV9,CASSVEGLPGEQYF,TGTGCCAGCAGCGTAGAGGGCCTCCCGGGTGAGCAGTACTTC
NA,TRBJ1-2,NA,TRBV13,CASSYQGLSYGYTF,TGTGCCAGCAGCTACCAGGGTCTTAGTTATGGCTACACCTTC
NA,TRBJ2-1,NA,TRBV11-2,CASSRLGWIYNEQFF,TGTGCCAGCAGCCGACTCGGGTGGATTTACAATGAGCAGTTCTTC
NA,TRBJ1-5,NA,TRBV7-6,CASSLGNSNQPQHF,TGTGCCAGCAGCTTAGGTAATAGCAATCAGCCCCAGCATTTT
NA,TRBJ2-3,NA,TRBV5-1,CASSLENRYPDTQYF,TGCGCCAGCAGCTTGGAAAACCGATACCCAGATACGCAGTATTTT
once,TRBJ1-1,TRBD1,TRBV5-1,CASSAGQGANTEAFF,TGCGCCAGCAGCGCCGGACAGGGGGCCAACACTGAAGCTTTCTTT
NA,TRBJ2-3,NA,TRBV4-3,CASSQDGRRGDTQYF,TGCGCCAGCAGCCAAGATGGTCGTAGGGGAGATACGCAGTATTTT
NA,TRBJ2-1,TRBD1,TRBV11-2,CASSLGPGQGVGEQFF,TGTGCCAGCAGCTTAGGGCCGGGACAGGGGGTTGGTGAGCAGTTCTTC
NA,TRBJ2-5,TRBD2,TRBV30,CAWSDSTGGETQYF,TGTGCCTGGAGTGATTCTACCGGGGGGGAGACCCAGTACTTC
NA,TRBJ1-1,NA,TRBV7-9,CASSLAAVVGAWTEAFF,TGTGCCAGCAGCTTAGCGGCAGTGGTGGGGGCTTGGACTGAAGCTTTCTTT
NA,TRBJ2-3,TRBD2,TRBV6-2/TRBV6-3,CASAQTTGTRGTDTQYF,TGTGCCAGCGCACAGACGACCGGGACTAGGGGCACAGATACGCAGTATTTT
NA,TRBJ2-3,NA,TRBV19,CASSAGPGTDTQYF,TGTGCCAGTAGCGCAGGGCCAGGCACAGATACGCAGTATTTT
NA,TRBJ2-6,TRBD1,TRBV19,CASKPDREGANVLTF,TGTGCCAGTAAGCCGGACAGGGAAGGGGCCAACGTCCTGACTTTC
NA,TRBJ1-2,NA,TRBV7-9,CASSLSPYGYTF,TGTGCCAGCAGTCTCTCTCCCTATGGCTACACCTTC
NA,TRBJ1-3,NA,TRBV20-1,CSARDFRASLSSGNTIYF,TGCAGTGCTAGAGATTTTCGGGCCAGCCTCTCCTCTGGAAACACCATATATTTT
NA,TRBJ2-5,NA,TRBV27,CASSPRPNQETQYF,TGTGCCAGCAGTCCCCGGCCGAACCAAGAGACCCAGTACTTC
NA,TRBJ2-3,TRBD1,TRBV4-1,CASSQSADRERGDTQYF,TGCGCCAGCAGCCAGTCAGCCGACAGGGAACGGGGAGATACGCAGTATTTT
few,TRBJ2-5,NA,TRBV12-3/TRBV12-4,CASSLRSGQETQYF,TGTGCCAGCAGTTTAAGAAGCGGGCAAGAGACCCAGTACTTC
few,TRBJ2-7,NA,TRBV12-3/TRBV12-4,CASSSTYEQYF,TGTGCCAGCAGTTCTACCTACGAGCAGTACTTC